The clone carrying this T cell receptor (beta chain) showed up just once. The data stem from a study of blood T cell repertoires in COVID-19. Study-wide background: COVID-19 samples collected from the United States, Italy and Spain covered acute and convalescent phases. The cDNA or gDNA used as material had been derived from T cells, B-cell-depleted T cells, or PBMCs.

This CDR3 region has 15 residues. From germline, CDR1 is SGHNT and CDR2 YYREEE (reference sequence). V dropped 4 bases and J dropped 4 bases, with 17 bases sitting between them. Profiling relied on immunoSEQ multiplex PCR, and the TCRdb table lists in-frame clones only, not all of them. The sample has some 130,000 clones; approximately 84% are singletons. This receptor was identified in a woman of 80 years or more with acute or convalescent COVID-19. The chain links TRBV5-4 to TRBJ1-2, with D perhaps matching TRBD1 (6 bases). Sequenced material: peripheral blood. CDR3 nucleotide sequence: TGTGCCAGCAGCACACAGGGTTCCCAGCGCTATGGCTACACCTTC. Its protein is CASSTQGSQRYGYTF.